This entry is about one T cell receptor beta chain. The specificity of this receptor is unknown. No clone much larger than this one lies a single base away; base qualities are absent. This specimen comes from a study of cytomegalovirus exposure and HLA in healthy donors (dated by TCRdb to the late 2010s). Regarding the research as a whole: According to an earlier analysis of a few hundred of the donors, 150 million to 200 million T cells yielded over 100 million unique TCR beta sequences and about 300 Gb of sequence data. Donor age, sex, ethnicity and CMV serostatus were collected together with the repertoire data. An earlier analysis of 587 of the donors used high-throughput TCR beta sequencing to judge whether each TCR beta V gene segment behaved as functional or pseudogenic. In a later analysis, previously published TCR beta repertoires from 550 to 700 donors were re-analyzed and high-resolution HLA genotyping was added so that TCR occurrence patterns could be studied. Along with the approximately 700-subject first cohort, a separate validation cohort of 120 different subjects was used. Four to six DR-DQ haplotypes were handled as single units for association and clustering, since linkage in the cohort was strong. The study profiled the T cell repertoires of 500 to 800 subjects by immunosequencing and related them to cytomegalovirus serostatus. The number of typed donors differed by locus: about 620-630 for A, B, C, DRB1 and DQB1; 500 to 550 for DQA1; 606 for DPA1; and about 470 for DPB1. High-throughput TCR immunosequencing, statistical association of individual TCRs with disease status, and machine learning were combined to predict cytomegalovirus infection status. About 320 gigabases of sequencing data and 78 million or so unique TCR sequences were included in an early release covering over 600 HLA-typed donors. Rather than using new phenotypic data, the later analysis identified candidate immune exposures from TCR beta sequences and from how often those sequences occurred across donors. Of the roughly 400 genotyped donors, less than 90% were placed in the genetic ancestry cluster associated with self-reported Caucasian donors. Genome-wide SNP genotypes for about 65% of the 666 donors were used in a later genetic analysis, which treated that subset as a discovery cohort. HLA typing covered class I and class II loci at four-digit resolution. Every repertoire in the discovery cohort had been generated on one and the same sequencing platform. The study aimed to test whether cataloging public T cell receptors could reveal signatures of past pathogen exposure. Among 300 to 450 genotyped donors of the cohort, an average of about 240,000 unique TCR beta nucleotide sequences were sequenced per donor, roughly 20% of them non-productive. Summary of the overall study and its limitations: Sequencing depth was assumed to be roughly uniform across donors in the presence/absence analyses, though that assumption may not hold. This cohort had only TCR beta chains sequenced, and the lack of alpha or paired-chain data limited which features could be detected. The authors suggested that the approach could potentially be generalized to other disease states and immunological phenotypes. For the cohort, immune exposure information was limited to CMV serostatus. In a later analysis, around 17,000 TCR beta sequences were associated with specific HLA alleles at a false discovery rate of 0.05. Compared with the roughly 670-donor mean, donors in an Asian-associated ancestry cluster had fewer N-insertions in productive TCRs, according to a later genetic analysis. Several of the top co-occurrence clusters appeared to be linked to parvovirus B19, influenza, CMV and Epstein-Barr virus, according to a later analysis. Because some donors lacked HLA typing at each locus, the association tests relied only on the typed subset. In an earlier analysis of more than 450 of the donors, most TCR beta V segments were observed in productive rearrangements about 87% or about 30% of the time, broadly matching IMGT annotations. Assigning TCR associations to individual alleles was difficult when HLA alleles, especially DR and DQ, strongly co-occurred. Most TCR sequences were seen in very few donors, while some public TCRs were found in many individuals. A further reported finding was that TCR beta sequences accurately predicted the HLA-A and HLA-B alleles for most subjects in the first cohort. Because the 87-base-pair reads could not distinguish some IMGT-functional V segments, including TRBV6-2 and TRBV6-3, those segments were excluded. According to a later analysis, TCR association rates differed among HLA loci, with DRB1 alleles showing the most associated TCRs and HLA-C alleles showing the fewest. A cluster of highly shared sequence variants was judged likely to represent a technical artifact of the sequencing pipeline. V-gene and J-gene trimming of TCR beta chains was associated with a missense DCLRE1C variant in a later genetic analysis, and the association was replicated in an independent cohort. A few of the identified cytomegalovirus-associated TCR beta chains were confirmed in vitro to be specific for cytomegalovirus antigens. Most CMV-associated TCR beta chains appeared to be HLA-restricted in a later analysis, and the HLA associations seemed to be driven largely by CMV exposure. Correlated functional status among segregating V segments might be attributable to linkage disequilibrium, but an unknown experimental factor could not be ruled out. The study gave a list of about 160 TCR beta chains associated with cytomegalovirus. Compared with equally common non-associated chains, HLA-associated TCR beta chains in a later analysis were more clonally expanded and had lower generation probabilities. The earlier analysis of around 600 of the donors excluded some 15 rarely observed V segments, including chromosome 9 orphons, because counts were too low. Cytomegalovirus status was reported to be diagnosed by the classifier with high specificity and sensitivity in both the original and validation cohorts.

V gives up 0 bases and J gives up 0 bases, and the segment between their germline ends measures 12 bases. The cysteine opens and the phenylalanine closes a CDR3 of 17 amino acids. Only the CDR3 DNA is retained, 51 bases long and in frame from the first base. Via the germline V gene, CDR1 is LGHNA and CDR2 YSLEER. In total, 600 or so healthy bone marrow donors made up the cohort. At the time of sampling, every cohort member was nominally healthy, though immune exposures that went unrecorded were likely present. The donor was CMV seropositive and belonged to the group of more than 250 seropositive cohort members. Every donor gave a peripheral blood sample, and the peripheral blood mononuclear cells from that sample were used for TCR beta sequencing. Genomic DNA was extracted from the blood cell samples with the Qiagen DNeasy Blood Extraction Kit. Library method: the immunoSEQ multiplex PCR assay. For the multiplex PCR, a mixture combining 60 forward primers for TCR Vbeta segments and 13 reverse primers for TCR Jbeta segments was used. Amplification of the CDR3 region of rearranged TCR beta genes was performed with a multiplex PCR assay on genomic DNA. On the Illumina HiSeq System, the amplified TCR beta libraries were sequenced as 87-base-pair reads. In the paper's pipeline: A later analysis counted some 80 million unique TCR beta chains across the 666 repertoires, and around 9.9 million of these chains were shared by at least two donors. Raw reads were error-corrected and collapsed into unique sequences with a nearest-neighbor algorithm that merged closely related sequences to remove PCR and sequencing errors. V, D and J gene segments were assigned by aligning CDR3 sequences to IMGT reference sequences. For a sequence to be retained, a match of at least six nucleotides was required to both a V gene segment and a J gene segment. Rearrangements were classified as productive when the CDR3 lacked stop codons and remained in frame with V and J, and all other rearrangements were classified as non-productive. CDR3 was defined according to IMGT convention as the region running from the second conserved V-encoded cysteine to the conserved J-encoded phenylalanine. Sequences without an unambiguous match to a single V gene segment were excluded from the earlier analysis of several hundred of the donors. In an earlier analysis of 450 to 700 of the donors, V segments were called functional above 56.7% productive rearrangements and were called segregating when the between-donor standard deviation exceeded 5%. To diagnose cytomegalovirus status from the catalog of TCR beta chain sequences, a statistical classification framework was built. In a later analysis, TCR nucleotide sequences were compared against IMGT/GENE-DB human TR gene sequences so that V and J genes could be assigned. A later analysis assigned CDR3 sequences and most-parsimonious VDJ recombination scenarios with the TCRdist pipeline. In a later analysis, each TCR beta chain was defined by its CDR3 amino acid sequence together with its V-gene family, and reads without a unique V-gene family were excluded. In a later analysis, 500 to 650 highly shared, low-generation-probability nucleotide sequences were removed to address suspected cross-contamination and a sequencing artifact. In a later analysis, a clonal expansion index was calculated for each public chain from normalized within-repertoire ranks of inferred template counts. In a later analysis, generation probabilities were computed with a VDJ recombination model fitted to out-of-frame rearrangements, and the resulting probabilities were checked against IGoR. Hypergeometric tests were used in a later analysis to score TCR-TCR, TCR-HLA and TCR-CMV co-occurrence, with a repertoire-size bias correction applied to the TCR pairs. A later analysis estimated false discovery rates by permuting HLA or CMV assignments 20 times. In a later analysis, co-occurring TCRs were grouped with DBSCAN, and TCRdist sequence similarity was added when clustering was performed within HLA-allele-positive subsets. Repertoires with fewer than 30,000 or more than 120,000 public chains were left out of co-occurrence clustering, as were several repertoires with anomalous nucleotide sharing. This immuneACCESS table, as held by TCRdb, lists in-frame sequences with V and J called but not all clones. Of the missing ones, under half trace to an unresolved V gene in checked studies; the others have no known cause. Clone size and the V and J calls come from that table; the DNA yielded D and trimming. The sample table lists about 84,000 clones, around 66% of them with a count of one. The biggest ten clones account for about 15% of the sample.

This chain joins TRBV4-3 to TRBJ1-3; the D gene identity is not certain. The sequence was obtained from a woman between 35 and 50 years old in good health and CMV-seropositive. Sequencing was performed on PBMCs. Read as DNA, the sequence is TGCGCCAGCAGCCAAGATCGCGGAGCCGACTCTGGAAACACCATATATTTT. This sequence encodes CASSQDRGADSGNTIYF.